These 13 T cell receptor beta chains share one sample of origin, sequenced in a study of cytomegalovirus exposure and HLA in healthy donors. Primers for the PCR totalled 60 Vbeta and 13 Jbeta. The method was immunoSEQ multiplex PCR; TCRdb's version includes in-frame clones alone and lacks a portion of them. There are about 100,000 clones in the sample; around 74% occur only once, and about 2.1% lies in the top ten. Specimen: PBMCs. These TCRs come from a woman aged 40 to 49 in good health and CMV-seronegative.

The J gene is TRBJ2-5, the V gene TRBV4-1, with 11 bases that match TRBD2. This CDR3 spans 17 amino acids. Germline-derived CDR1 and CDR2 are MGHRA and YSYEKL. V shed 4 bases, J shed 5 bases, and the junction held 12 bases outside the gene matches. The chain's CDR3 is CASSPNLLTSGDETQYF. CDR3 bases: TGCGCCAGCAGCCCCAACCTACTGACTAGCGGGGATGAGACCCAGTACTTC.

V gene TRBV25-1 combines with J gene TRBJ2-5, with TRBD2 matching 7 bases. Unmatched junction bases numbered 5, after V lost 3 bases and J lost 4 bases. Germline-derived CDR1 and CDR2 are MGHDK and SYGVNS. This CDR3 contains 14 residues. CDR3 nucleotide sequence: TGTGCCAGCAGTGACGGACTAGAGGTAGAGACCCAGTACTTC. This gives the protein CASSDGLEVETQYF.

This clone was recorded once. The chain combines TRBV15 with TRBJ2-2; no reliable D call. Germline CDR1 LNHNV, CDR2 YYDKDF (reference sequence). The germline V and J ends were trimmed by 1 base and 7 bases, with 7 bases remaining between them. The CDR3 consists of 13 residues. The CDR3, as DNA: TGTGCCACCAGCAGAGGCTCCGGCGGGGAGCTGTTTTTT. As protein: CATSRGSGGELFF.

CDR3 bases: TGTGCCAGCAGCTCGTATGTGAACTATGGCTACACCTTC. Its translation: CASSSYVNYGYTF. The chain links TRBV7-2 to TRBJ1-2; D call uncertain. CDR1 and CDR2 from the germline V gene are SGHTA and FQGNSA. The CDR3 extends over 13 amino acids. V lost 4 bases, J lost 2 bases, and 8 bases lay in between.

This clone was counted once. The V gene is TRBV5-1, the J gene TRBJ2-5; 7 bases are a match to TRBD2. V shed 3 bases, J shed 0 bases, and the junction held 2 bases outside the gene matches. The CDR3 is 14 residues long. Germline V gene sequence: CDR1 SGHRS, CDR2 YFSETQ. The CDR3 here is CASSSLADQETQYF. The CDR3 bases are TGCGCCAGCAGCTCCCTAGCGGACCAAGAGACCCAGTACTTC.

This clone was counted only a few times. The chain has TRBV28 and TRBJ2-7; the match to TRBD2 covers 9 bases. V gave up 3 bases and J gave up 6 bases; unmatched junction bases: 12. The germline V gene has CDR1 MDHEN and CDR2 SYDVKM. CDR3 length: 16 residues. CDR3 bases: TGTGCCAGCAGTTTCCCCGCCTCGGGGCGGGGGGGCGAGCAGTACTTC. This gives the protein CASSFPASGRGGEQYF.

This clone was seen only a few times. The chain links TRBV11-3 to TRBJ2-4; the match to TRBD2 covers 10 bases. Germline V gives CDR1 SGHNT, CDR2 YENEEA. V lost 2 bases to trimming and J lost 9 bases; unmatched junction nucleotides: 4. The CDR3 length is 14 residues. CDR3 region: CASSLSGGGSIQYF. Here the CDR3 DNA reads TGTGCCAGCAGCTTAAGCGGGGGGGGGAGCATTCAGTACTTC.

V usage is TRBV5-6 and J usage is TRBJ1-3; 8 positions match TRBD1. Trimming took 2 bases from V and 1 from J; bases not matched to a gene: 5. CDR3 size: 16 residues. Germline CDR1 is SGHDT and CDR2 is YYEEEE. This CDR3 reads CASSFRDRRSGNTIYF. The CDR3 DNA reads TGTGCCAGCAGCTTCCGGGACAGGAGATCTGGAAACACCATATATTTT.

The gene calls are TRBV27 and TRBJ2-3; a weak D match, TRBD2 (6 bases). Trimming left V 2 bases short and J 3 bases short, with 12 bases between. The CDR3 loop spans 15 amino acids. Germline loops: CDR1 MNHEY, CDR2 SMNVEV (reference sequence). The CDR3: CASSLGGLGTDTQYF. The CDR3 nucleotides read TGTGCCAGCAGTTTAGGGGGGTTAGGGACAGATACGCAGTATTTT.

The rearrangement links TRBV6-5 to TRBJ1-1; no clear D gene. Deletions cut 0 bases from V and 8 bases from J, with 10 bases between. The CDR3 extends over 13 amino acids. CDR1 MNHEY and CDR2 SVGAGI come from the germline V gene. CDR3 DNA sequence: TGTGCCAGCAGTTACTCGAGTATGTCAGAAGCTTTCTTT. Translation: CASSYSSMSEAFF.

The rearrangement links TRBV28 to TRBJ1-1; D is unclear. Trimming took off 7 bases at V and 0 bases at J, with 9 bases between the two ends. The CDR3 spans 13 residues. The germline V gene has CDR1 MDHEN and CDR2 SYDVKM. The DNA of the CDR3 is TGTGCCAGCAAAGAGGGTCTGAACACTGAAGCTTTCTTT. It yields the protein CASKEGLNTEAFF.

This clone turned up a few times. The CDR3 region is CASSPRTGNGYTF. CDR3 DNA sequence: TGTGCCAGCAGCCCTAGGACAGGGAATGGCTACACCTTC. The chain employs TRBV28 and TRBJ1-2; 8 bases align to TRBD1. V gave up 6 bases and J gave up 6 bases; unmatched junction bases: 6. This CDR3 is 13 amino acids long. Germline CDR1 MDHEN, CDR2 SYDVKM.

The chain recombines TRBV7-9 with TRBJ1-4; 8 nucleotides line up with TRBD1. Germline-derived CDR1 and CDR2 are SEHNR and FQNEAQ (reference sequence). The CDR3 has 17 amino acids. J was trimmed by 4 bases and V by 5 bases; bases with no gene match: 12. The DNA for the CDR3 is TGTGCCAGCAGCGGGATAGCAGGGGGCTATTATAATGAAAAACTGTTTTTT. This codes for CASSGIAGGYYNEKLFF.